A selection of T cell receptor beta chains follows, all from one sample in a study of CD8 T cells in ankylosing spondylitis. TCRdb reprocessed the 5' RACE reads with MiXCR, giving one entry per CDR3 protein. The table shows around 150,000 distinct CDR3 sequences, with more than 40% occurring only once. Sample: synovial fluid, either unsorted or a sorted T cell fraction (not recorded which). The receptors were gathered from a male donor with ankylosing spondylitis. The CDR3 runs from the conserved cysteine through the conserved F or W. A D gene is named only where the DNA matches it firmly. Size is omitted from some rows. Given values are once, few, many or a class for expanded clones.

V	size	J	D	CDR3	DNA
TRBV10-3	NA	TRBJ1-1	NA	CAISEIRALNTEAFF	TGTGCCATCAGTGAGATCCGGGCCCTGAACACTGAAGCTTTCTTT
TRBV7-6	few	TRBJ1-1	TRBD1	CASSAETGRGTEAFF	TGTGCCAGCAGCGCAGAGACAGGGCGGGGCACTGAAGCTTTCTTT
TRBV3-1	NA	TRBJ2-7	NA	CASTRGGGYEQYF	TGTGCCAGCACCCGGGGAGGGGGCTACGAGCAGTACTTC
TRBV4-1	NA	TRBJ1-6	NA	CASSQDWQGYNSPLHF	TGCGCCAGCAGCCAAGATTGGCAGGGTTATAATTCACCCCTCCACTTT
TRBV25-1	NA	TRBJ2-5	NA	CASSAGIAQYF	TGTGCCAGCAGTGCGGGCATTGCCCAGTACTTC
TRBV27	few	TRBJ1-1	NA	CASSSPGFNTEAFF	TGTGCCAGCAGTTCCCCTGGATTCAACACTGAAGCTTTCTTT
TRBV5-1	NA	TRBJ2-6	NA	CASRMEGSDVLTF	TGCGCCAGCAGAATGGAGGGGTCGGACGTCCTGACTTTC
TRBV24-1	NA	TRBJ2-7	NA	CATREAQGSYEQYF	TGTGCCACCAGAGAGGCGCAGGGCTCCTACGAGCAGTACTTC
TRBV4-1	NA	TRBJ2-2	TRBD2	CASSQEEGLAGPGELFF	TGCGCCAGCAGCCAAGAAGAGGGACTAGCGGGACCCGGGGAGCTGTTTTTT
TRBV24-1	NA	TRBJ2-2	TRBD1	CATSDRQGSTGELFF	TGTGCCACCAGTGACCGACAGGGATCCACCGGGGAGCTGTTTTTT
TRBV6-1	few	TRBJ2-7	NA	CASSEKSYEQYF	TGTGCCAGCAGTGAAAAAAGCTACGAGCAGTACTTC
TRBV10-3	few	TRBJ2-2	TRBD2	CAISGRGLANTGELFF	TGTGCCATCAGCGGGAGGGGACTGGCGAACACCGGGGAGCTGTTTTTT
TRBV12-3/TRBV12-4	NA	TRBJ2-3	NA	CASSRLDTQYF	TGTGCCAGCAGCCGACTGGATACGCAGTATTTT
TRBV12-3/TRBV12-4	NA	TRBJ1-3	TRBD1	CASSFWDSFISGNTIYF	TGTGCCAGCAGTTTTTGGGACAGCTTTATCTCTGGAAACACCATATATTTT
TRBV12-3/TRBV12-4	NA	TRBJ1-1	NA	CASSLRWGRDVSEAFF	TGTGCCAGCAGTCTCCGATGGGGGCGGGACGTATCTGAAGCTTTCTTT
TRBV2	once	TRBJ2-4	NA	CASGGGNRDRKNIQYF	TGTGCCAGCGGCGGGGGGAACCGGGACAGAAAAAACATTCAGTACTTC
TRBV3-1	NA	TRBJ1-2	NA	CASTQESVPRGPASYGYTF	TGTGCCAGCACCCAAGAATCGGTGCCCAGGGGACCTGCCTCCTATGGCTACACCTTC
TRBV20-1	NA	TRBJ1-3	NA	CSARDLWQGEGNTIYF	TGCAGTGCTAGAGATCTCTGGCAGGGCGAGGGAAACACCATATATTTT
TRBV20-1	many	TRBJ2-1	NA	CSAPPRGALYNEQFF	TGCAGTGCTCCCCCTCGGGGGGCGCTTTACAATGAGCAGTTCTTC
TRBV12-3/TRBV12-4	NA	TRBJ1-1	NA	CASSSSVDTEAFF	TGTGCCAGCAGTTCCTCGGTCGACACTGAAGCTTTCTTT
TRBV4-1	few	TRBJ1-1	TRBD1	CASSQDFRGIQSMNTEAFF	TGCGCCAGCAGCCAAGACTTCAGGGGGATTCAGTCCATGAACACTGAAGCTTTCTTT
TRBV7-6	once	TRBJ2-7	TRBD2	CASSRGLAGGSEQYF	TGTGCCAGCAGTCGTGGACTAGCGGGGGGTAGCGAGCAGTACTTC
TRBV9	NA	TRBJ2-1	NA	CASSVGSFSYNEQFF	TGTGCCAGCAGCGTAGGGAGTTTCTCCTACAATGAGCAGTTCTTC
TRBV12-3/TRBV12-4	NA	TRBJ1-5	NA	CASSSRISDDQPQHF	TGTGCCAGCAGTTCGAGGATCTCTGACGATCAGCCCCAGCATTTT
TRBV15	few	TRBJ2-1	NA	CATSEFWSYEQFF	TGTGCCACCAGCGAGTTTTGGAGCTATGAGCAGTTCTTC
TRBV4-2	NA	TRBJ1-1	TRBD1	CASSQVPGQDEAFF	TGTGCCAGCAGCCAAGTCCCGGGACAGGACGAAGCTTTCTTT
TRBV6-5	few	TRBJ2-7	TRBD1	CASSFSATGMYEQYF	TGTGCCAGCAGTTTCTCCGCGACAGGGATGTACGAGCAGTACTTC
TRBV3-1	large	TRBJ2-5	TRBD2	CASSQVWTSGSQETQYF	TGTGCCAGCAGCCAAGTCTGGACTAGCGGAAGCCAAGAGACCCAGTACTTC
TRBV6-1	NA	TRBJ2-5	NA	CASLERQVPRTQYF	TGTGCCAGCCTTGAACGACAGGTACCAAGGACCCAGTACTTC
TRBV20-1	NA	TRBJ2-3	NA	CSAILPADTQYF	TGCAGTGCTATCCTCCCTGCCGATACGCAGTATTTT
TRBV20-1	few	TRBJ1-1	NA	CSARPHGEAVMNTEAFF	TGCAGTGCTAGACCTCACGGGGAGGCCGTTATGAACACTGAAGCTTTCTTT